The TCR beta chain described here comes from a study of blood T cell repertoires in COVID-19. There are 13 residues in the CDR3. V was shortened by 4 bases and J by 6 bases, with 11 bases between the two germline ends. Germline-derived CDR1 and CDR2 are SGHTA and FQGNSA. Measured with immunoSEQ multiplex PCR; TCRdb has only the in-frame clones, and not every one. The sample holds roughly 230,000 clones, around 83% seen once. The chain links TRBV7-2 to TRBJ2-3; no clear D gene. The sample was peripheral blood. The receptor comes from a man aged 35-49 years with acute or convalescent COVID-19. The CDR3 sequence is CASSSIFSDTQYF. The CDR3 region has the DNA TGTGCCAGCAGCTCCATTTTCAGTGATACGCAGTATTTT.